This T cell receptor (beta chain) was identified in a study of lymphopenia after photon versus proton radiotherapy. Study results and limitations: Larger post-nadir TCR diversity loss correlated inversely with survival in deceased patients.

Comment on this clone: Its target is not known.

V lost 7 bases, J lost 6 bases, and 16 bases lay in between. Per germline, CDR1 SQVTM and CDR2 ANQGSEA. The length of the CDR3 is 12 residues. TCRdb keeps only in-frame clones here, not all; method: immunoSEQ multiplex PCR. In the table there are about 8,300 clones, around nine tenths of which are singletons. This clonotype originated in a man aged 80 or over with cholangiocarcinoma. This chain uses TRBV29-1 with TRBJ2-7, with a weak D call TRBD2 (5 bases). The sequenced sample was peripheral blood, obtained from a patient treated with photon-based radiotherapy. Here the CDR3 reads CSAQEGSSEQYF. CDR3 nucleotides: TGCAGCGCTCAAGAGGGCAGCTCCGAGCAGTACTTC.